The entry below gives a single TCR beta chain sequence along with its context. The data derive from a study of blood T cell repertoires in COVID-19. In the original processing: Estimates of nucleated cell counts were drawn from the amplification of reference gene primers. Data came from immunoSEQ multiplex PCR; TCRdb stores just in-frame clones and leaves some out. For V, J and clone size, that table is used; D and trimming come from the DNA. The sample holds over 25,000 clones; 88% are singletons and the top ten take 14%. V was pared by 2 bases and J by 6 bases, with 22 bases between. The CDR3 spans 17 residues. CDR1 and CDR2 (germline): SGHVS, FQNEAQ.

Source material: peripheral blood. This TCR was recovered from a human donor with active COVID-19. The donor label of this sample is uncertain. V gene TRBV7-8 combines with J gene TRBJ1-2; D remains ambiguous. CDR3 bases: TGTGCCAGCAGCTTACAGGCCAGACATGCGGGGTCAGATGGCTACACCTTC. It translates to CASSLQARHAGSDGYTF.